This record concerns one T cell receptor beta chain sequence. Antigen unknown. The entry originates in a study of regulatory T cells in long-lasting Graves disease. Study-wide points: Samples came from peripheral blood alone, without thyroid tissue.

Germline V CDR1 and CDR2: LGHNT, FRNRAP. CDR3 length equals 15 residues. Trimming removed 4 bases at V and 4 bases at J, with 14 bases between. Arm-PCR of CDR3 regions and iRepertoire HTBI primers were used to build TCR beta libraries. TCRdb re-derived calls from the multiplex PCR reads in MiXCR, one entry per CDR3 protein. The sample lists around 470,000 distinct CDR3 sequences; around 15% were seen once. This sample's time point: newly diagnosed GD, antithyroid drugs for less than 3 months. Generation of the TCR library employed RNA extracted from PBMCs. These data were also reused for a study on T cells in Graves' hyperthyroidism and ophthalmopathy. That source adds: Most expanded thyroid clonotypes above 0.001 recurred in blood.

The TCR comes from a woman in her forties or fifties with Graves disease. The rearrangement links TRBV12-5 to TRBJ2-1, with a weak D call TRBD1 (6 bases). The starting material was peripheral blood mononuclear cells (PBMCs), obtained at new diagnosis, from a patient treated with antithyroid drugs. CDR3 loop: CASGWDTRPYNEQFF. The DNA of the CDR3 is TGTGCTAGTGGTTGGGACACCCGCCCTTACAATGAGCAGTTCTTC.